This T cell receptor (beta chain) was identified in a study of cytotoxic CD8 clonotypes in ibrutinib-treated CLL. Points from the study as a whole: Pretreatment clonality was elevated relative to age-matched healthy donors and paralleled circulating CD8+ T-cell counts.

Trimming pared 2 bases from V and 6 bases from J, leaving 5 bases between. The CDR3 has 12 residues. Germline CDR1 is KGHSH and CDR2 is LQKENI. The targeted sequencing depth was 1 in 200,000 to 1 in 1 million T cells. TCRdb's copy holds only in-frame clones and misses some; the assay was immunoSEQ multiplex PCR. The table lists over 120,000 clones, around 84% of them singletons. Worth noting for this clone: What it binds is unknown.

The material was PBMCs, obtained after 36 months of ibrutinib treatment. The J gene is TRBJ1-5, the V gene TRBV18; perhaps TRBD1 as D (5 bases). This clonotype was sampled from a human donor with chronic lymphocytic leukemia. This CDR3 reads CASSPGTQPQHF. The CDR3 region has the DNA TGTGCCAGCTCACCAGGGACTCAGCCCCAGCATTTT.